The 19 T cell receptor beta chains below were found in one sample sequenced in a study of T cells after posttransplantation cyclophosphamide. Sequenced by immunoSEQ multiplex PCR; TCRdb stores in-frame clones only, minus some. The table records thousands of clones, 98% of them present only once. Material: memory CD4+ T cells sorted from PBMCs. These receptors were obtained from a man aged 35 to 55 in good health, CMV-negative, and a related stem cell transplant donor.

This chain joins TRBV5-1 and TRBJ1-5; 9 bases agree with TRBD1. The CDR3 loop spans 14 amino acids. The germline CDR1 and CDR2 sequences are SGHRS and YFSETQ. V shed 4 bases, J shed 6 bases, and the junction held 5 bases outside the gene matches. The CDR3 sequence is CASSPQGAGQPQHF. The CDR3 region has the DNA TGCGCCAGCAGCCCACAGGGGGCGGGTCAGCCCCAGCATTTT.

The chain has TRBV27 and TRBJ1-1; TRBD1 aligns across 7 bases. Losses at the gene ends were 2 bases for V and 9 bases for J; bases not matched to a gene: 15. Germline V gene data show CDR1 as MNHEY and CDR2 as SMNVEV (reference sequence). There are 16 residues in the CDR3. The CDR3 nucleotides are TGTGCCAGCAGTTTAGCGGGGGGACAGCCCCCCAAGCAAGCTTTCTTT. It codes for CASSLAGGQPPKQAFF.

The gene calls are TRBV30 and TRBJ1-4, with 10 positions matching TRBD1. Germline values: CDR1 GTSNPN, CDR2 SVGIG (reference sequence). The CDR3 is 14 residues long. The ends lost 6 bases at V and 7 bases at J; junction bases unmatched: 8. CDR3 bases: TGTGCCTGCTACGACAGGGGGCTTGGTGAAAAACTGTTTTTT. Residues: CACYDRGLGEKLFF. Together with reference TRBV30 and TRBJ1-4, the CDR3 gives the full variable domain: SQTIHQWPATLVQPVGSPLSLECTVEGTSNPNLYWYRQAAGRGLQLLFYSVGIGQISSEVPQNLSASRPQDRQFILSSKKLLLSDSGFYLCACYDRGLGEKLFFGSGTQLSVL.

The V and J genes are TRBV7-3 and TRBJ2-2, with D maybe TRBD2 (6 bases). Germline CDR1 is SGHTA and CDR2 is FQGTGA. The V gene lost 5 bases and the J gene lost 1 base, with 17 bases spanning the gap. This CDR3 region has 17 residues. CDR3: CASSPAPERVNTGELFF. CDR3 nucleotides: TGTGCCAGCAGCCCAGCTCCGGAGCGGGTGAACACCGGGGAGCTGTTTTTT.

This chain joins TRBV18 and TRBJ2-7; possible D gene TRBD1, 6 bases. This CDR3 has 17 amino acids. V lost 3 bases and J lost 4, with 22 bases in between. Per the germline V gene, CDR1 is KGHSH and CDR2 is LQKENI. As DNA, the CDR3 is TGTGCCAGCTCACCGAGGGTTACAGGGCAGAATTTTTACGAGCAGTACTTC. This sequence encodes CASSPRVTGQNFYEQYF.

V gene TRBV18 combines with J gene TRBJ2-7; D may be TRBD1 (6 bases). Germline V gene sequence: CDR1 KGHSH, CDR2 LQKENI. The V gene lost 6 bases and the J gene lost 1 base, with 16 bases spanning the gap. This CDR3 comprises 15 residues. DNA of the CDR3: TGTGCCAGCTCGGCGGACAGTCCCCCTTCCTACGAGCAGTACTTC. This gives the protein CASSADSPPSYEQYF.

The chain joins TRBV27 to TRBJ2-3, with D perhaps matching TRBD2 (5 bases). Germline loops: CDR1 MNHEY, CDR2 SMNVEV (reference sequence). The CDR3 consists of 15 residues. V lost 6 bases and J 2 bases, leaving 15 bases between the germline ends. This chain's CDR3 is CASSQDSRSTDTQYF. The CDR3, as DNA: TGTGCCAGCAGCCAGGACTCCAGGTCCACAGATACGCAGTATTTT.

The chain has TRBV5-1 and TRBJ2-5; TRBD2 aligns across 7 bases. Germline trimming cut 3 bases from V and 3 bases from J; bases unmatched to any gene: 2. The CDR3 covers 13 residues. From germline, CDR1 is SGHRS and CDR2 YFSETQ. The CDR3 nucleotides read TGCGCCAGCAGCTCCCTAGCGGAAGAGACCCAGTACTTC. This gives the protein CASSSLAEETQYF.

This clone came up once. A junction boundary mismatches the germline segment, possibly from a read error. V is TRBV7-7 and J is TRBJ2-5; 11 bases line up with TRBD1. The CDR3 runs 15 residues. The germline V gene has CDR1 SSHAT and CDR2 FNYEAQ (reference sequence). CDR3: CASSLGQGGQETQYF. CDR3 bases: TGTGCTAGCAGCTTGGGACAGGGGGGCCAAGAGACCCAGTACTTC.

This rearrangement joins TRBV7-2 to TRBJ2-5; TRBD1 matches at 7 bases. Germline V gene sequence: CDR1 SGHTA, CDR2 FQGNSA. This CDR3 is 15 amino acids long. Losses at the gene ends were 1 base for V and 5 bases for J; bases not matched to a gene: 7. In nucleotides, the CDR3 is TGTGCCAGCAGCTTAGGGAACAGGGGCGGGGAGACCCAGTACTTC. Translated: CASSLGNRGGETQYF.

V usage is TRBV19 and J usage is TRBJ1-2; TRBD1 matches 10 bases. Germline-derived CDR1 and CDR2 are LNHDA and SQIVND (reference sequence). The CDR3 is 13 amino acids. J gave up 7 bases and V 4 bases, and 3 bases lay outside the gene matches. The DNA for the CDR3 is TGTGCCAGTAGTAGACAGGGGGCGCGTGGCTACACCTTC. Protein: CASSRQGARGYTF.

V usage is TRBV29-1 and J usage is TRBJ1-5; TRBD1 matches at 7 bases. Germline assignment: CDR1 SQVTM and CDR2 ANQGSEA. This CDR3 is 13 amino acids long. J was trimmed by 6 bases and V by 6 bases; bases with no gene match: 8. CDR3 sequence: CSVGGREGQPQHF. For the CDR3, the DNA is TGCAGCGTAGGGGGCAGGGAAGGTCAGCCCCAGCATTTT.

The V and J genes are TRBV2 and TRBJ2-4; a weak D match, TRBD2 (6 bases). The germline V gene encodes CDR1 SNHLY and CDR2 FYNNEI. Trimming removed 6 bases at V and 8 bases at J, with 17 bases between. The length of the CDR3 is 14 residues. CDR3 residues: CASRKEGRSDIQYF. The CDR3 bases are TGTGCCAGCAGGAAGGAGGGGAGGTCAGACATTCAGTACTTC.

The chain uses TRBV14 and TRBJ1-1; TRBD1 might be the D (6 bases). This CDR3 region has 15 residues. Trimming removed 3 bases at V and 1 base at J, with 12 bases between. CDR1 is SGHDN and CDR2 is FVKESK in the germline V gene. The CDR3 protein is CASSHMDRRNTEAFF. The DNA for the CDR3 is TGTGCCAGCAGCCACATGGACAGACGGAACACTGAAGCTTTCTTT. Using reference TRBV14 and TRBJ1-1 for the parts outside the CDR3, the full variable domain is EAGVTQFPSHSVIEKGQTVTLRCDPISGHDNLYWYRRVMGKEIKFLLHFVKESKQDESGMPNNRFLAERTGGTYSTLKVQPAELEDSGVYFCASSHMDRRNTEAFFGQGTRLTVV.

This chain joins TRBV6-6 and TRBJ2-2; D unclear. The germline CDR1 and CDR2 sequences are MNHNY and SVGAGI (reference sequence). Trimming shortened V by 1 base and J by 4 bases, and 7 bases separated the two germline ends. The CDR3 runs to 14 residues. CDR3 bases: TGTGCCAGCAGTTACTTACAGACCACCGGGGAGCTGTTTTTT. Translation: CASSYLQTTGELFF.

The rearrangement links TRBV5-3 to TRBJ2-7; TRBD2 agrees at 9 bases. TRBV5-3 qualifies as an ORF whose function is uncertain. The CDR3 extends over 17 amino acids. Trimming at V came to 4 bases and at J to 3 bases, leaving 14 bases not matched to a gene. The CDR3, as DNA: TGTGCCAGAAGCGGGCTAGCGGGACAGAAAAGCCGCTACGAGCAGTACTTC. The encoded protein is CARSGLAGQKSRYEQYF.

The genes are TRBV19 and TRBJ1-2; tentatively, D is TRBD1 (5 bases). Germline assignment: CDR1 LNHDA and CDR2 SQIVND (reference sequence). V lost 6 bases, J lost 5 bases, and 16 bases lay in between. CDR3 length equals 14 residues. CDR3 region: CASSTGERTYGYTF. In DNA form, the CDR3 reads TGTGCCAGTAGCACGGGGGAACGAACTTATGGCTACACCTTC.

This clone was observed once. The chain has TRBV7-9 and TRBJ2-7; possibly TRBD2 for D (5 bases). The V gene's germline CDR1 is SEHNR and CDR2 FQNEAQ (reference sequence). The CDR3 runs 16 residues. V lost 1 base and J 0 bases, leaving 13 bases between the germline ends. For the CDR3, the DNA is TGTGCCAGCAGCTTAGGGTTCCGGGGTCCCTCCTACGAGCAGTACTTC. Its protein is CASSLGFRGPSYEQYF.

The chain combines TRBV5-6 with TRBJ1-1, with D perhaps matching TRBD1 (6 bases). This CDR3 spans 13 amino acids. Germline CDR1 SGHDT, CDR2 YYEEEE. Deletions cut 0 bases from V and 10 bases from J, with 13 bases between. CDR3: CASSLGREGGAFF. The CDR3 DNA follows: TGTGCCAGCAGCTTGGGAAGAGAAGGGGGAGCTTTCTTT.